The 9 T cell receptor beta chains in this list originate from one sample, sequenced in a study of OX40 agonist ivuxolimab in advanced cancers. Clones were read by immunoSEQ multiplex PCR, and TCRdb kept only the in-frame ones, dropping some. The sample has 80,000 to 100,000 clones, 90% seen once; the top ten hold under 2%. The specimen comprised CD4+ or CD8+ T cells sorted from blood, sampled in a trial of the OX40 agonist ivuxolimab. These TCRs come from an adult with an advanced solid tumor such as melanoma, head and neck, liver or kidney cancer.

The V call is TRBV19, the J call TRBJ1-1, with unresolved D. Germline V gene data show CDR1 as LNHDA and CDR2 as SQIVND (reference sequence). V lost 3 bases to trimming and J lost 1 base, with 6 bases between them. The CDR3 is 13 amino acids. The CDR3 nucleotides read TGTGCCAGTAGTATTCAATCGAACACTGAAGCTTTCTTT. As protein: CASSIQSNTEAFF.

This sequence joins TRBV11-3 and TRBJ2-7; 9 bases line up with TRBD2. Germline lookup yields CDR1 SGHNT and CDR2 YENEEA. V lost 3 bases to trimming and J lost 6 bases; unmatched junction nucleotides: 9. There are 15 residues in the CDR3. The CDR3 DNA reads TGTGCCAGCAGCTTTGGCGCTAGCGGGACGGGCGAGCAGTACTTC. Protein product: CASSFGASGTGEQYF.

The chain links TRBV19 to TRBJ2-3; D remains unclear. The germline V gene encodes CDR1 LNHDA and CDR2 SQIVND (reference sequence). This CDR3 region has 14 residues. Trimming cost V 1 base and J 6 bases, with 11 bases left between them. CDR3 residues: CASSIGLVEDTQYF. The CDR3 DNA is TGTGCCAGTAGTATAGGTCTAGTTGAGGATACGCAGTATTTT.

This chain links TRBV29-1 with TRBJ1-2; possible D gene TRBD1, 5 bases. V was clipped by 5 bases and J by 4 bases, with 14 bases between them. The CDR3 spans 13 residues. In germline, CDR1 is SQVTM, CDR2 ANQGSEA. The CDR3 reads CSVSWGGGYGYTF. CDR3 in DNA: TGCAGCGTTAGTTGGGGCGGCGGCTATGGCTACACCTTC.

This chain uses TRBV6-4 with TRBJ2-3; a weak D match, TRBD1 (5 bases). Germline CDR1 reads MRHNA; CDR2 reads SNTAGT. Trimming took 3 bases from V and 4 from J, leaving 11 bases between them. The CDR3 has 14 residues. CDR3 sequence: CASSEQGRADTQYF. Written as DNA, the CDR3 is TGTGCCAGCAGTGAGCAGGGTAGAGCAGATACGCAGTATTTT.

The J gene is TRBJ2-1, the V gene TRBV30; tentative D call: TRBD1 (5 bases). From germline, CDR1 is GTSNPN and CDR2 SVGIG (reference sequence). The ends were cut back, 2 bases at V and 1 base at J, with 12 bases in the middle. The CDR3 has 15 residues. CDR3 sequence: CAWSRRTTSYNEQFF. For the CDR3, the DNA is TGTGCCTGGAGTAGGCGGACAACATCCTACAATGAGCAGTTCTTC.

This sequence joins TRBV7-8 and TRBJ2-1, with TRBD1 matching over 8 bases. The CDR3 length is 14 residues. Germline values: CDR1 SGHVS, CDR2 FQNEAQ. Unmatched junction bases numbered 5, after V lost 5 bases and J lost 5 bases. The CDR3 is CASSLGTGNNEQFF. CDR3 DNA sequence: TGTGCCAGCAGCCTCGGGACAGGAAACAATGAGCAGTTCTTC. Combining the CDR3 with reference TRBV7-8 and TRBJ2-1 gives the whole variable domain GAGVSQSPRYKVAKRGQDVALRCDPISGHVSLFWYQQALGQGPEFLTYFQNEAQLDKSGLPSDRFFAERPEGSVSTLKIQRTQQEDSAVYLCASSLGTGNNEQFFGPGTRLTVL.

V is TRBV11-3 and J is TRBJ2-3; the D is unclear. This CDR3 is 16 amino acids long. The germline gives CDR1 SGHNT, CDR2 YENEEA. Trimming removed 0 bases from V and 2 bases from J, with 12 bases in between. This CDR3 reads CASSLERAKITDTQYF. CDR3 nucleotides: TGTGCCAGCAGCTTAGAACGAGCTAAGATCACAGATACGCAGTATTTT.

The V gene is TRBV19, the J gene TRBJ2-7; D gene ambiguous. CDR3 size: 14 residues. V shed 3 bases and J shed 3 bases, with 12 bases lying between them. CDR1 LNHDA and CDR2 SQIVND come from the germline V gene (reference sequence). This CDR3 is CASSIRAKHYEQYF. The CDR3 nucleotides read TGTGCCAGTAGTATTAGAGCGAAACACTACGAGCAGTACTTC. The whole variable domain, filled in from reference TRBV19 and TRBJ2-7, reads DGGITQSPKYLFRKEGQNVTLSCEQNLNHDAMYWYRQDPGQGLRLIYYSQIVNDFQKGDIAEGYSVSREKKESFPLTVTSAQKNPTAFYLCASSIRAKHYEQYFGPGTRLTVT.